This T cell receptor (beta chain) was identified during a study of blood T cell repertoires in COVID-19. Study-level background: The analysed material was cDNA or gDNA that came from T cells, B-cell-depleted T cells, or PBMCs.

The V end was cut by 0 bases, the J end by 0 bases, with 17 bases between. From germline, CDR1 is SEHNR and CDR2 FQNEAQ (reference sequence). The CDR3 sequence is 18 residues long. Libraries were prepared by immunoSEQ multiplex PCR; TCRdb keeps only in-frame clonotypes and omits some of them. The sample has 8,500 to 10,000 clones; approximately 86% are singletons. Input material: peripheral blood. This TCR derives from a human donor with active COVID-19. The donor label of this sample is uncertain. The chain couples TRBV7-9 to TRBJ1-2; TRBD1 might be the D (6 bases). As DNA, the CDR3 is TGTGCCAGCAGCTTAGCGATGGACAGAAACCCTGCTAACTATGGCTACACCTTC. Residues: CASSLAMDRNPANYGYTF. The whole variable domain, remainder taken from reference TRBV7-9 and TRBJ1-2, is DTGVSQNPRHKITKRGQNVTFRCDPISEHNRLYWYRQTLGQGPEFLTYFQNEAQLEKSRLLSDRFSAERPKGSFSTLEIQRTEQGDSAMYLCASSLAMDRNPANYGYTFGSGTRLTVV.